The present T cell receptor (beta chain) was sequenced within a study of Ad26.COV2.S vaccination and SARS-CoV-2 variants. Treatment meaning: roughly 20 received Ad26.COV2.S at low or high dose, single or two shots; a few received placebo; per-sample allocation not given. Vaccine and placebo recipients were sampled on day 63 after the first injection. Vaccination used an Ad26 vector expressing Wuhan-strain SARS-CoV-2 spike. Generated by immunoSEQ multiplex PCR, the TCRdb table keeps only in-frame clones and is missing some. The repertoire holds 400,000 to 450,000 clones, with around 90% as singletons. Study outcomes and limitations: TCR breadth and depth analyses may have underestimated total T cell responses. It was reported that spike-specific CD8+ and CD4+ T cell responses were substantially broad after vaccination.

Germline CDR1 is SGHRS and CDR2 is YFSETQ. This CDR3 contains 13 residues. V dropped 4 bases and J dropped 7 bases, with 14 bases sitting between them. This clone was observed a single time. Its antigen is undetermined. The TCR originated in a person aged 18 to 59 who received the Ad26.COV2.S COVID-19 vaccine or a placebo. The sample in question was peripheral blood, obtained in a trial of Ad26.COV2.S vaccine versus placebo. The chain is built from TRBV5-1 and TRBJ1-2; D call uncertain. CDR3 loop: CASSGQPRGGYTF. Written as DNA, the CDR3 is TGCGCCAGCAGCGGGCAGCCTAGAGGTGGCTACACCTTC.